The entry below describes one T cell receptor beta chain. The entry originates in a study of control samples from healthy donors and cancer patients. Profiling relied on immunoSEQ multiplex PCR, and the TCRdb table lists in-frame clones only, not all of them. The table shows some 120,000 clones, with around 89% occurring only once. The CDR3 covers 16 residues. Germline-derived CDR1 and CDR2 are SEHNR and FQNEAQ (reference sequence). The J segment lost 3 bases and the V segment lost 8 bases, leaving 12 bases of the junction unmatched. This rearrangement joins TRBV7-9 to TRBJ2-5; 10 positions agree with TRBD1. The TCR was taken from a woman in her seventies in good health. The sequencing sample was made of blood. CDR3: CASQLATGTGEETQYF. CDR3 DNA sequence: TGTGCCAGCCAATTGGCAACGGGGACAGGGGAAGAGACCCAGTACTTC.